These T cell receptor beta chains were read from a single sample in a study of cytotoxic CD8 clonotypes in ibrutinib-treated CLL. Here immunoSEQ multiplex PCR was the method, and the copy in TCRdb shows in-frame clones only, minus some. The sample consists of some 84,000 clones, roughly 84% of them appearing once. Sequencing used PBMCs, obtained before ibrutinib treatment. These receptors came from a human donor with chronic lymphocytic leukemia. Both conserved end residues are part of each CDR3. D genes are given only for firm matches. Only some rows state a clone size, as once, few, many or a class for expanded clones.

clone_size j_call v_call d_call cdr3_length cdr3_aa cdr3_nt
. TRBJ2-1 TRBV19 . 14 CAIPDRDRHNEQFF TGTGCCATTCCAGACAGAGATAGGCACAATGAGCAGTTCTTC
. TRBJ2-5 TRBV4-1 TRBD2 15 CASSQPGRSSETQYF TGCGCCAGCAGTCAGCCCGGGAGGTCGTCGGAGACCCAGTACTTC
. TRBJ2-3 TRBV7-3 . 15 CASSLVGRGADTQYF TGTGCCAGCAGCTTAGTTGGGCGGGGTGCAGATACGCAGTATTTT
. TRBJ1-1 TRBV29-1 TRBD1 14 CSVLDRGLDTEAFF TGCAGCGTCCTCGACAGGGGGCTGGACACTGAAGCTTTCTTT
. TRBJ2-7 TRBV2 TRBD2 15 CASRRTSGNSYEQYF TGTGCCAGCAGGAGGACTAGCGGGAATAGCTACGAGCAGTACTTC
. TRBJ1-2 TRBV2 . 11 CASRRGEDYTF TGTGCCAGCAGGAGAGGAGAAGACTACACCTTC
. TRBJ1-5 TRBV5-1 . 15 CASSLEGGPDQPQHF TGCGCCAGCAGCTTGGAAGGGGGGCCTGATCAGCCCCAGCATTTT
. TRBJ2-2 TRBV10-1 TRBD2 16 CASTPGGGAVAGELFF TGCGCCAGCACCCCAGGCGGGGGGGCCGTCGCCGGGGAGCTGTTTTTT
. TRBJ2-3 TRBV27 . 18 CASSLSNWQLISTDTQYF TGTGCCAGCAGTTTATCGAACTGGCAGCTCATTAGCACAGATACGCAGTATTTT
. TRBJ2-1 TRBV7-9 TRBD2 17 CASSPQALAGAYNEQFF TGTGCCAGCAGCCCCCAGGCCCTAGCGGGAGCCTACAATGAGCAGTTCTTC
. TRBJ1-2 TRBV6-5 TRBD1 15 CASSRDRFLNYGYTF TGTGCCAGCAGCAGGGACAGGTTTTTAAACTATGGCTACACCTTC
. TRBJ2-1 TRBV5-1 . 15 CASSPRTNLWNEQFF TGCGCCAGCAGCCCTCGGACTAACCTGTGGAATGAGCAGTTCTTC
. TRBJ1-1 TRBV7-3 . 15 CASSRDGSEGTEAFF TGTGCCAGCAGCCGCGACGGCTCGGAGGGCACTGAAGCTTTCTTT
. TRBJ1-4 TRBV11-2 TRBD1 16 CASSLGTGTGVEKLFF TGTGCCAGCAGCCTAGGAACCGGGACAGGGGTTGAAAAACTGTTTTTT
. TRBJ2-3 TRBV25-1 . 11 CATSSRDTQYF TGTGCCACCTCGAGCAGAGATACGCAGTATTTT
. TRBJ1-5 TRBV27 . 15 CASSLTGNIGRPQHF TGTGCCAGCAGTTTAACAGGGAATATTGGTAGGCCCCAGCATTTT
. TRBJ2-1 TRBV28 . 15 CASALGSKGNNEQFF TGTGCCAGCGCATTGGGGAGTAAGGGAAACAATGAGCAGTTCTTC
few TRBJ2-6 TRBV9 TRBD1 15 CASSPQGTGANVLTF TGTGCCAGCAGCCCACAGGGGACTGGGGCCAACGTCCTGACTTTC
. TRBJ2-7 TRBV5-1 . 13 CASSFAQSYEQYF TGCGCCAGCAGCTTTGCACAGTCCTACGAGCAGTACTTC
. TRBJ2-3 TRBV25-1 . 15 CASSEWKGSTDTQYF TGTGCCAGCAGTGAATGGAAGGGGAGCACAGATACGCAGTATTTT
. TRBJ1-3 TRBV7-7 . 12 CASSLAGGTIYF TGTGCTAGCAGCTTAGCAGGCGGCACCATATATTTT
. TRBJ2-7 TRBV2 TRBD1 17 CASSALGTGTGRYEQYF TGTGCCAGCAGTGCCCTGGGGACCGGGACAGGGCGGTATGAGCAGTACTTC
. TRBJ1-2 TRBV7-8 . 14 CASSLGAFNYGYTF TGTGCCAGCAGCTTAGGCGCGTTTAACTATGGCTACACCTTC
. TRBJ1-1 TRBV7-8 . 15 CASSSGQSMNTEAFF TGTGCCAGCAGCTCCGGACAGAGTATGAACACTGAAGCTTTCTTT
. TRBJ1-1 TRBV10-1 . 12 CASGDSNTEAFF TGCGCCAGCGGGGACTCGAACACTGAAGCTTTCTTT
. TRBJ2-3 TRBV5-1 TRBD2 16 CASSLGLAGITDTQYF TGCGCCAGCAGCTTGGGACTAGCGGGGATCACAGATACGCAGTATTTT
few TRBJ1-1 TRBV20-1 . 11 CSARESTSAFF TGCAGTGCTAGAGAGTCCACGAGTGCTTTCTTT
. TRBJ1-2 TRBV5-1 TRBD1 16 CASSSARQGLNYGYTF TGCGCCAGCAGCTCGGCCCGACAGGGTTTAAACTATGGCTACACCTTC
. TRBJ1-1 TRBV19 . 13 CASSMFRDTEAFF TGTGCCAGTAGCATGTTCCGCGACACTGAAGCTTTCTTT
. TRBJ2-7 TRBV9 TRBD2 15 CASSPDGGKKAEQYF TGTGCCAGCAGCCCAGACGGGGGGAAAAAAGCCGAGCAGTACTTC
. TRBJ2-7 TRBV18 TRBD2 16 CASSPTTGTSLYEQYF TGTGCCAGCTCACCAACAACCGGGACTAGCCTCTACGAGCAGTACTTC
. TRBJ2-5 TRBV5-4 . 12 CASSLDEGTQYF TGTGCCAGCAGCTTGGATGAAGGGACCCAGTACTTC
. TRBJ2-2 TRBV2 TRBD2 13 CASRGEKTGELFF TGTGCCAGCCGGGGGGAAAAAACCGGGGAGCTGTTTTTT
. TRBJ2-1 TRBV7-6 . 18 CASSSRGISFSSYNEQFF TGTGCCAGCAGCTCGAGGGGTATATCGTTCAGCTCCTACAATGAGCAGTTCTTC
. TRBJ1-1 TRBV19 . 15 CASSSTGHSNTEAFF TGTGCCAGTAGTTCGACAGGACATTCGAACACTGAAGCTTTCTTT
. TRBJ2-5 TRBV6-5 . 12 CASSRRGETQYF TGTGCCAGCAGCCGTAGGGGGGAGACCCAGTACTTC
. TRBJ1-1 TRBV9 TRBD1 13 CASSGDRFTEAFF TGTGCCAGCAGCGGGGACAGGTTCACTGAAGCTTTCTTT
. TRBJ2-3 TRBV19 . 15 CASSAGGQSTDTQYF TGTGCCAGTAGCGCCGGGGGGCAGTCCACAGATACGCAGTATTTT
. TRBJ1-2 TRBV30 . 13 CAWSVSVNYGYTF TGTGCCTGGAGTGTTTCTGTTAACTATGGCTACACCTTC
. TRBJ2-6 TRBV19 . 16 CASSIRMDSGANVLTF TGTGCCAGTAGTATTAGGATGGACTCTGGGGCCAACGTCCTGACTTTC
once TRBJ1-1 TRBV6-5 . 14 CASSYSFPQAEAFF TGTGCCAGCAGTTACTCGTTTCCACAGGCTGAAGCTTTCTTT
. TRBJ2-3 TRBV5-6 . 15 CASSFDRLPWNTQYF TGTGCCAGCAGCTTTGACAGGCTCCCATGGAATACGCAGTATTTT
. TRBJ1-2 TRBV19 TRBD1 13 CASSITGGGGYTF TGTGCCAGTAGTATAACAGGGGGAGGTGGCTACACCTTC
. TRBJ1-1 TRBV18 . 12 CASSPLGTEAFF TGTGCCAGCTCCCCATTGGGGACTGAAGCTTTCTTT
. TRBJ1-1 TRBV19 TRBD1 18 CASMVPPDRGSLGTEAFF TGTGCCAGTATGGTGCCGCCCGACAGGGGGAGCTTGGGCACTGAAGCTTTCTTT
. TRBJ2-1 TRBV5-4 . 15 CASSGNVSSYNEQFF TGTGCCAGCAGCGGAAACGTTTCTAGTTACAATGAGCAGTTCTTC